The 3 T cell receptor beta chains presented below share a single source sample, sequenced in a study of CD8 T cells in Susac syndrome. An input of roughly 0.5 to 1 ug of RNA was subjected to reverse transcription using random hexamers. In TCRdb, the immunoSEQ multiplex PCR reads were re-called with MiXCR into one record per CDR3 protein. The repertoire includes under 200,000 distinct CDR3 sequences, roughly 90% of them detected once, and roughly 0.087% sits in the top ten. The specimen sequenced was CD4+ T cells from PBMCs. These TCRs come from a human donor with Susac syndrome.

The chain uses TRBV2 and TRBJ1-2; 7 bases are shared with TRBD1. Germline assignment: CDR1 SNHLY and CDR2 FYNNEI. The CDR3 runs to 15 residues. Trimming removed 4 bases from V and 4 bases from J; junction bases left unmatched: 9. The CDR3 region has the DNA TGTGCCAGCAGTGTTTTTCCAGGGGGTGGCTATGGCTACACCTTC. It codes for CASSVFPGGGYGYTF. Complete variable domain (other parts from reference TRBV2 and TRBJ1-2): EPEVTQTPSHQVTQMGQEVILRCVPISNHLYFYWYRQILGQKVEFLVSFYNNEISEKSEIFDDQFSVERPDGSNFTLKIRSTKLEDSAMYFCASSVFPGGGYGYTFGSGTRLTVV.

V and J are TRBV9 and TRBJ2-3; D might be TRBD2 (6 bases). The germline V gene has CDR1 SGDLS and CDR2 YYNGEE. The germline V and J ends were trimmed by 3 bases and 1 base, with 18 bases remaining between them. There are 17 residues in the CDR3. This chain's CDR3 is CASSETLAGGGTDTQYF. The CDR3 DNA sequence: TGTGCCAGCAGCGAGACGCTGGCTGGCGGGGGCACAGATACGCAGTATTTT.

The V and J genes are TRBV27 and TRBJ1-5, with D unresolved. This CDR3 contains 13 residues. Trimming cost V 2 bases and J 2 bases, with 4 bases left between them. Germline assignment: CDR1 MNHEY and CDR2 SMNVEV (reference sequence). This CDR3 reads CASSLIGNQPQHF. In DNA form, the CDR3 reads TGTGCCAGCAGTTTAATTGGCAATCAGCCCCAGCATTTT.